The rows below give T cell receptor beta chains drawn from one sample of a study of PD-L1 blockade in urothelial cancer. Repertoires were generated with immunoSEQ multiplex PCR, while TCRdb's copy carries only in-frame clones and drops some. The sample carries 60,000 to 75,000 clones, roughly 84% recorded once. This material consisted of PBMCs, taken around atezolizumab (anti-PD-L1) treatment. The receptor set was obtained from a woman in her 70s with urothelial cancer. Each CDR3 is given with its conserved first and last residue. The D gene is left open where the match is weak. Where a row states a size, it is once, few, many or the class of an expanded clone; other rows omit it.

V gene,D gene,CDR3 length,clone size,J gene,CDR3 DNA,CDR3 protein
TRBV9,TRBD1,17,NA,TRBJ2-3,TGTGCCAGCAGCCCACACCCTACAGGGGATAGCACAGATACGCAGTATTTT,CASSPHPTGDSTDTQYF
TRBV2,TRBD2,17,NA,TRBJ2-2,TGTGCCAGCCAACTGCCCCCCCTAGCGGGATACACCGGGGAGCTGTTTTTT,CASQLPPLAGYTGELFF
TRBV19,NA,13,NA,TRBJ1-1,TGTGCCAGTAGAACCCGGGAATACACTGAAGCTTTCTTT,CASRTREYTEAFF
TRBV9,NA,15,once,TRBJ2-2,TGTGCCAGCAGCGTCACGCCGGAGGGGTCGGGGGAGCTGTTTTTT,CASSVTPEGSGELFF
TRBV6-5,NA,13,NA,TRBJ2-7,TGTGCCACCGTAGGAGTGAGCTCCTACGAGCAGTACTTC,CATVGVSSYEQYF
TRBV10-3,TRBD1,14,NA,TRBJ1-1,TGTGCCATCAGTGAATCCACAGGGGCTTCTAAATCTTTCTTT,CAISESTGASKSFF
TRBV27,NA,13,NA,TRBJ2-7,TGTGCCAGCAGTTTGACGCCAGGGTACGAGCAGTACTTC,CASSLTPGYEQYF
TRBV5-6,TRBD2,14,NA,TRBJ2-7,TGTGCCAGCAGCTTCGGGACTAGACTCTACGAGCAGTACTTC,CASSFGTRLYEQYF
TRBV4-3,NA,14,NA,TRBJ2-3,TGCGCCAGCAGCCAGAATAGCAACGGAGATACGCAGTATTTT,CASSQNSNGDTQYF
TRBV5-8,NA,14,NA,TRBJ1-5,TGTGCCAGCAGCGTTCGACAGATCAATCAGCCCCAGCATTTT,CASSVRQINQPQHF
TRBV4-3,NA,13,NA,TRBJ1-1,TGCGCCAGCAGCCAAGGATCCTACTCTGAAGCTTTCTTT,CASSQGSYSEAFF
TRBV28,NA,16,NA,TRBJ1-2,TGTGCCAGCAGTTTGCCCGGCGTACAGGGTGCCTATGGCTACACCTTC,CASSLPGVQGAYGYTF
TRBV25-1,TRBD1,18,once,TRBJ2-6,TGTGCCAGCAGTGATCTTGGGGTACAGGGGGCTGGGGCCAACGTCCTGACTTTC,CASSDLGVQGAGANVLTF
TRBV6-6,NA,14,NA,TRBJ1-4,TGTGCCAGCAGTTACGGTTTGAGTGATGAAAAACTGTTTTTT,CASSYGLSDEKLFF
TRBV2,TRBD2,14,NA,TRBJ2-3,TGTGCGAAACGCGGGGGGACGAGCACAGATACGCAGTATTTT,CAKRGGTSTDTQYF
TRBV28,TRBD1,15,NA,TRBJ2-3,TGTGCCAGCAGTTTATCAGGGGGAGGCACAGATACGCAGTATTTT,CASSLSGGGTDTQYF
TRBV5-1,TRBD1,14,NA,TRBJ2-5,TGCGCCAGCAGCATTTGGACAGGCCAAGAGACCCAGTACTTC,CASSIWTGQETQYF
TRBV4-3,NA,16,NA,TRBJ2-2,TGCGCCAGCAGCCAAGAAACCGGGGGGCACACCGGGGAGCTGTTTTTT,CASSQETGGHTGELFF
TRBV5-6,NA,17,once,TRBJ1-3,TGTGCCAGCAGCTTAGGAGCCAAGGAACCAGTAGGAAACACCATATATTTT,CASSLGAKEPVGNTIYF
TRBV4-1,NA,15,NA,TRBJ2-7,TGCGCCAGCAGCTACAGATCTTGGGGGCCCTACGAGCAGTACTTC,CASSYRSWGPYEQYF
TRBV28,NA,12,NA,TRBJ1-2,TGTGCCAGCAGTCTGGACAGCTATGGCTACACCTTC,CASSLDSYGYTF
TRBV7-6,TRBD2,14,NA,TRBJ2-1,TGTGCCAGCAGCCGCCGGACTAGCGGCGATGAGCAGTTCTTC,CASSRRTSGDEQFF
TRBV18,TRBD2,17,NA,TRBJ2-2,TGTGCCAGCTCACCGGGACTAGCGCGAGGTCGTACCGGGGAGCTGTTTTTT,CASSPGLARGRTGELFF
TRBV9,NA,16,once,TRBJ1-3,TGTGCCAGCAGCGTAGGACAGCGATTCTCTGGAAACACCATATATTTT,CASSVGQRFSGNTIYF
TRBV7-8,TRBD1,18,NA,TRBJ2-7,TGTGCCAGCAGCTCTACATATCATAGGGACAGGCGTTCCTACGAGCAGTACTTC,CASSSTYHRDRRSYEQYF
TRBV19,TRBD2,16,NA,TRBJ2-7,TGTGCCAGTAGGACGCGAAAACTAGCGGGGTACCACGAGCAGTACTTC,CASRTRKLAGYHEQYF
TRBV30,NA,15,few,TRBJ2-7,TGTGCCTGGAGCCCCCTCGCAGGGGTGAGTTACGAGCAGTACTTC,CAWSPLAGVSYEQYF
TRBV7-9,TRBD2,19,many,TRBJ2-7,TGTGCCAGCAGCCCCCCCCGGGTTGGAACTAGCGGGAGTTCCTACGAGCAGTACTTC,CASSPPRVGTSGSSYEQYF
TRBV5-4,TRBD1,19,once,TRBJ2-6,TGTGCCAGCAGCTTGGATTTCGGGACAGGTGACTCTGGGGCCAACGTCCTGACTTTC,CASSLDFGTGDSGANVLTF